This is a list of T cell receptor beta chains from one sample in a study of blood T cell repertoires in COVID-19. Clones were read by immunoSEQ multiplex PCR, and TCRdb kept only the in-frame ones, dropping some. Seen here are about 230,000 clones, around 80% observed once, and the top ten hold 1.8%. Sequencing used PBMCs or T cells enriched from blood (not recorded which). These receptor sequences come from a man aged 60 to 69 who had recovered from COVID-19. The CDR3 runs from the conserved cysteine through the conserved F or W. A D gene is named only where the DNA matches it firmly. Rows may omit the clone size; those that give it use once, few, many or a size class.

J: TRBJ1-2; V: TRBV12-5; D: TRBD1; size: -; CDR3: CASGWRDRGSGYTF; DNA: TGTGCTAGTGGTTGGAGGGACAGGGGTTCCGGCTACACCTTC
J: TRBJ2-1; V: TRBV18; D: TRBD1; size: -; CDR3: CASSPRTGWDEQFF; DNA: TGTGCCAGCTCACCACGGACAGGGTGGGATGAGCAGTTCTTC
J: TRBJ2-2; V: TRBV7-2; D: -; size: -; CDR3: CASSLVAGSGGMKTGELFF; DNA: TGTGCCAGCAGCTTAGTGGCCGGGAGTGGGGGTATGAAAACCGGGGAGCTGTTTTTT
J: TRBJ2-7; V: TRBV7-2; D: TRBD2; size: -; CDR3: CASSSSGGYEQYF; DNA: TGTGCCAGCAGTTCTAGCGGGGGGTACGAGCAGTACTTC
J: TRBJ1-6; V: TRBV12-5; D: -; size: few; CDR3: CASAPGGNSPLHF; DNA: TGTGCTAGTGCTCCCGGGGGAAATTCACCCCTCCACTTT
J: TRBJ1-6; V: TRBV11-3; D: TRBD1; size: -; CDR3: CASSPRTGGGSPLHF; DNA: TGTGCCAGCAGCCCCCGGACAGGGGGCGGTTCACCCCTCCACTTT
J: TRBJ1-4; V: TRBV19; D: -; size: -; CDR3: CASSIRGSDEKLFF; DNA: TGTGCCAGTAGTATAAGGGGCTCGGATGAAAAACTGTTTTTT
J: TRBJ1-5; V: TRBV18; D: TRBD1; size: -; CDR3: CASSQTGGNQPQHF; DNA: TGTGCCAGCTCTCAAACAGGGGGCAATCAGCCCCAGCATTTT
J: TRBJ2-1; V: TRBV6-5; D: TRBD1; size: -; CDR3: CASIGQGPHEQFF; DNA: TGTGCCAGCATAGGACAGGGACCCCATGAGCAGTTCTTC
J: TRBJ2-7; V: TRBV7-2; D: TRBD1; size: -; CDR3: CASSKGQGRTGEQYF; DNA: TGTGCCAGCAGCAAAGGACAGGGGCGGACAGGCGAGCAGTACTTC
J: TRBJ2-5; V: TRBV7-3; D: TRBD2; size: -; CDR3: CASSLNPPVASGQETQYF; DNA: TGTGCCAGCAGCTTAAATCCCCCGGTGGCTAGCGGGCAAGAGACCCAGTACTTC
J: TRBJ2-5; V: TRBV7-9; D: TRBD1; size: -; CDR3: CASSLRPGGVLLSETQYF; DNA: TGTGCCAGCAGCCTACGGCCAGGGGGCGTTCTTTTATCAGAGACCCAGTACTTC
J: TRBJ2-3; V: TRBV4-1; D: TRBD2; size: -; CDR3: CASSHERLAGNIAPTDTQYF; DNA: TGCGCCAGCAGCCATGAACGACTAGCGGGGAACATAGCACCCACAGATACGCAGTATTTT
J: TRBJ2-3; V: TRBV5-6; D: TRBD1; size: -; CDR3: CASSPQGRSTDTQYF; DNA: TGTGCCAGCAGCCCACAGGGGCGAAGCACAGATACGCAGTATTTT
J: TRBJ1-1; V: TRBV7-3; D: -; size: -; CDR3: CASSSGVVNTEAFF; DNA: TGTGCCAGCAGCTCCGGGGTTGTGAACACTGAAGCTTTCTTT
J: TRBJ2-1; V: TRBV7-3; D: -; size: -; CDR3: CASSLSGDSYNEQFF; DNA: TGTGCCAGCAGCCTGAGCGGAGACTCCTACAATGAGCAGTTCTTC
J: TRBJ2-7; V: TRBV18; D: TRBD2; size: -; CDR3: CASSPNSGGEQYF; DNA: TGTGCCAGCTCACCAAATTCGGGGGGCGAGCAGTACTTC
J: TRBJ2-2; V: TRBV4-3; D: TRBD2; size: -; CDR3: CASSQGLSGGNTGELFF; DNA: TGCGCCAGCAGCCAAGGGTTAAGCGGGGGGAACACCGGGGAGCTGTTTTTT
J: TRBJ2-7; V: TRBV5-1; D: TRBD2; size: -; CDR3: CASSFREGSEQYF; DNA: TGCGCCAGCAGCTTCAGGGAGGGTTCCGAGCAGTACTTC
J: TRBJ1-1; V: TRBV2; D: -; size: -; CDR3: CASKYGVDSGTEAFF; DNA: TGTGCCAGCAAGTACGGCGTGGACAGTGGCACTGAAGCTTTCTTT
J: TRBJ1-4; V: TRBV13; D: -; size: once; CDR3: CASSLSDGHHNEKLFF; DNA: TGTGCCAGCAGCTTAAGTGATGGACACCACAATGAAAAACTGTTTTTT
J: TRBJ2-1; V: TRBV24-1; D: -; size: -; CDR3: CATSDSNREQFF; DNA: TGTGCCACCAGTGATTCTAACAGGGAGCAGTTCTTC
J: TRBJ1-1; V: TRBV11-3; D: TRBD1; size: -; CDR3: CASSLEGQMNTEAFF; DNA: TGTGCCAGCAGCTTAGAGGGACAGATGAACACTGAAGCTTTCTTT
J: TRBJ1-1; V: TRBV29-1; D: -; size: -; CDR3: CSVDGGTGLGTEAFF; DNA: TGCAGCGTTGATGGCGGCACGGGATTGGGCACTGAAGCTTTCTTT
J: TRBJ1-1; V: TRBV11-2; D: -; size: -; CDR3: CASSQRGRGRDTEAFF; DNA: TGTGCCAGCAGCCAAAGAGGGCGGGGCAGGGACACTGAAGCTTTCTTT
J: TRBJ1-3; V: TRBV6-2/TRBV6-3; D: TRBD1; size: -; CDR3: CASSYSAGTASGNTIYF; DNA: TGTGCCAGCAGTTACTCTGCCGGGACAGCCTCTGGAAACACCATATATTTT
J: TRBJ2-3; V: TRBV9; D: -; size: -; CDR3: CASSVGGTRGDTQYF; DNA: TGTGCCAGCAGCGTAGGAGGGACCAGGGGCGATACGCAGTATTTT